The 18 T cell receptor beta chains below were found in one sample sequenced in a study of technical replicates of blood from a handful of donors. The data were produced by immunoSEQ multiplex PCR, yet TCRdb's version contains in-frame clones alone and is incomplete. The repertoire consists of about 83,000 clones, with about 94% occurring once and the leading ten covering approximately 0.25%. The specimen was T cells isolated from PBMCs. All receptors derive from a human donor in good health.

The chain joins TRBV5-8 to TRBJ1-1, with 10 bases that match TRBD1. Germline V gene sequence: CDR1 SGHTS, CDR2 YDEGEE. The CDR3 sequence is 15 residues long. The J segment lost 4 bases and the V segment lost 4 bases, leaving 7 bases of the junction unmatched. For the CDR3, the DNA is TGTGCCAGCAGCCCCACTGGACAGGGGGTCACTGAAGCTTTCTTT. Protein sequence: CASSPTGQGVTEAFF.

CDR3 sequence reads: CASSPFSGQGSYEQYF. The CDR3 DNA reads TGTGCCAGCTCACCATTCTCGGGCCAGGGGTCCTACGAGCAGTACTTC. The chain couples TRBV18 to TRBJ2-7; a possible D gene is TRBD1 (6 bases). V was shortened by 2 bases and J by 1 base, with 15 bases between the two germline ends. The CDR3 is 16 amino acids. Germline V lookup: CDR1 KGHSH, CDR2 LQKENI.

The CDR3 nucleotides read TGCGCCAGCAGCTTGGAGTTCTTGGGGGGAAGGGAGACCCAGTACTTC. Its protein is CASSLEFLGGRETQYF. The gene calls are TRBV5-1 and TRBJ2-5; possibly TRBD2 for D (6 bases). The CDR3 length is 16 residues. V was shortened by 0 bases and J by 5 bases, with 17 bases between the two germline ends. CDR1 and CDR2 from the germline V gene are SGHRS and YFSETQ.

Only one count was recorded for this clone. The J gene is TRBJ2-1, the V gene TRBV6-5; 7 bases line up with TRBD2. The V gene end was trimmed by 4 bases and the J gene end by 7 bases; junction bases not matched to a gene: 7. The CDR3 has 14 amino acids. Germline assignment: CDR1 MNHEY and CDR2 SVGAGI. The CDR3 bases are TGTGCCAGCAGTTGGGGGGACGGGGGGAATGAGCAGTTCTTC. Translation gives CASSWGDGGNEQFF.

V usage is TRBV19 and J usage is TRBJ2-5; possible D gene TRBD2, 6 bases. This CDR3 is built from 17 residues. The V and J ends lost 1 base and 4 bases respectively, with 19 bases between them. The V gene's germline CDR1 is LNHDA and CDR2 SQIVND (reference sequence). CDR3 region: CASSIGAAGYHGETQYF. DNA for the CDR3: TGTGCCAGTAGTATAGGGGCTGCGGGATATCACGGAGAGACCCAGTACTTC. Full variable domain (outside the CDR3, taken from reference TRBV19 and TRBJ2-5): DGGITQSPKYLFRKEGQNVTLSCEQNLNHDAMYWYRQDPGQGLRLIYYSQIVNDFQKGDIAEGYSVSREKKESFPLTVTSAQKNPTAFYLCASSIGAAGYHGETQYFGPGTRLLVL.

The V and J genes are TRBV27 and TRBJ2-1; 8 bases are shared with TRBD2. The V gene's germline CDR1 is MNHEY and CDR2 SMNVEV (reference sequence). With 5 bases clipped from V and 0 bases from J, the junction kept 6 bases outside the gene matches. This CDR3 has 16 residues. CDR3 loop: CASSGGREDSYNEQFF. The CDR3 DNA sequence: TGTGCCAGCAGTGGGGGGCGGGAGGACTCCTACAATGAGCAGTTCTTC.

V gene TRBV2 combines with J gene TRBJ2-1, with D hard to call. The germline CDR1 and CDR2 sequences are SNHLY and FYNNEI. V was shortened by 8 bases and J by 3 bases, with 2 bases between the two germline ends. The CDR3 sequence is 10 residues long. The CDR3 region has the DNA TGTGCCAGCCGCTACAATGAGCAGTTCTTC. Its translation: CASRYNEQFF.

The chain couples TRBV28 to TRBJ2-5, with TRBD2 identical over 13 bases. Germline V CDR1 and CDR2: MDHEN, SYDVKM. The J segment lost 5 bases and the V segment lost 6 bases, leaving 9 bases of the junction unmatched. CDR3 length: 16 residues. The CDR3 DNA is TGTGCCAGCAGCTTCGGACTAGCGGGAGAAGGGGAGACCCAGTACTTC. It translates to CASSFGLAGEGETQYF. The full variable domain, its missing parts supplied by reference TRBV28 and TRBJ2-5, is DVKVTQSSRYLVKRTGEKVFLECVQDMDHENMFWYRQDPGLGLRLIYFSYDVKMKEKGDIPEGYSVSREKKERFSLILESASTNQTSMYLCASSFGLAGEGETQYFGPGTRLLVL.

The chain is built from TRBV5-1 and TRBJ2-1; 9 bases are a match to TRBD1. Losses at the gene ends were 4 bases for V and 4 bases for J; bases not matched to a gene: 9. Per the germline V gene, CDR1 is SGHRS and CDR2 is YFSETQ. The CDR3 is made up of 16 amino acids. The CDR3 protein is CASSPGDRGFYNEQFF. In DNA form, the CDR3 reads TGCGCCAGCAGCCCGGGAGACAGGGGGTTTTACAATGAGCAGTTCTTC.

The gene calls are TRBV5-1 and TRBJ2-5, with 8 bases fitting TRBD1. CDR1 SGHRS and CDR2 YFSETQ come from the germline V gene. CDR3 size: 13 residues. The V segment lost 6 bases and the J segment 4 bases; nucleotides outside the gene matches: 5. The CDR3 DNA is TGCGCCAGCACCCAGGGGGCAGGAGAGACCCAGTACTTC. Protein product: CASTQGAGETQYF.

This chain links TRBV28 with TRBJ2-1, with 7 bases that match TRBD2. The CDR3 sequence is 16 residues long. CDR1 MDHEN and CDR2 SYDVKM come from the germline V gene. The V segment lost 5 bases and the J segment 0 bases; nucleotides outside the gene matches: 7. CDR3 region: CASSPSGGSSYNEQFF. The CDR3 DNA is TGTGCCAGCAGTCCCTCTGGCGGGAGCTCCTACAATGAGCAGTTCTTC.

This chain joins TRBV6-1 and TRBJ1-2; D is ambiguous. This CDR3 spans 14 amino acids. V was shortened by 4 bases and J by 2 bases, with 11 bases between the two germline ends. Germline CDR1 is MNHNS and CDR2 is SASEGT. In DNA, the CDR3 is TGTGCCAGCAGTGGTGGAGCTTCAAACTATGGCTACACCTTC. It encodes CASSGGASNYGYTF.

Only one count was recorded for this clone. V gene TRBV19 combines with J gene TRBJ1-5, with 9 bases identical to TRBD1. The V segment lost 9 bases and the J segment 6 bases; nucleotides outside the gene matches: 12. Germline lookup yields CDR1 LNHDA and CDR2 SQIVND (reference sequence). This CDR3 comprises 15 residues. The CDR3 nucleotides are TGTGCCAGCCAGTGGGGACAGGGAGGCGTTCAGCCCCAGCATTTT. Amino acids: CASQWGQGGVQPQHF.

The chain recombines TRBV2 with TRBJ1-5, with D possibly TRBD1 on 5 matching bases. Germline CDR1 SNHLY, CDR2 FYNNEI. Trimming took off 6 bases at V and 5 bases at J, with 8 bases between the two ends. The CDR3 totals 12 residues. The CDR3 DNA reads as TGTGCCAGCAGCGCGGGGGATCAGCCCCAGCATTTT. Translation gives CASSAGDQPQHF.

This chain links TRBV2 with TRBJ2-6, with TRBD2 identical over 9 bases. CDR3 length: 16 amino acids. Per germline, CDR1 SNHLY and CDR2 FYNNEI. The V segment lost 8 bases and the J segment 2 bases; nucleotides outside the gene matches: 7. CDR3 coding DNA: TGTGCCAGCCAATTAGCGGGGGAGACTGGGGCCAACGTCCTGACTTTC. Its protein product is CASQLAGETGANVLTF.

CDR3 in amino acids: CASSYYRDQPQHF. The CDR3 region has the DNA TGTGCCAGCAGTTACTACAGGGATCAGCCCCAGCATTTT. The chain is built from TRBV6-5 and TRBJ1-5; perhaps TRBD1 as D (6 bases). The CDR3 covers 13 residues. The germline V and J ends were trimmed by 1 base and 5 bases, with 6 bases remaining between them. Germline V gives CDR1 MNHEY, CDR2 SVGAGI.

V and J are TRBV6-1 and TRBJ2-3; D not certain. Germline assignment: CDR1 MNHNS and CDR2 SASEGT. V shed 6 bases and J shed 1 base, with 14 bases lying between them. This CDR3 region has 15 residues. The CDR3 spells CASSILLAGTDTQYF. For the CDR3, the DNA is TGTGCCAGCAGCATCCTCCTGGCGGGCACAGATACGCAGTATTTT.

The rearrangement links TRBV6-5 to TRBJ2-7, with D perhaps TRBD2 (6 bases). The V gene lost 3 bases and the J gene lost 4 bases, with 13 bases spanning the gap. This CDR3 spans 14 amino acids. CDR1 and CDR2 (germline): MNHEY, SVGAGI. CDR3 in DNA: TGTGCCAGCAGTTATGAACACGGGACTTACGAGCAGTACTTC. Translation gives CASSYEHGTYEQYF.